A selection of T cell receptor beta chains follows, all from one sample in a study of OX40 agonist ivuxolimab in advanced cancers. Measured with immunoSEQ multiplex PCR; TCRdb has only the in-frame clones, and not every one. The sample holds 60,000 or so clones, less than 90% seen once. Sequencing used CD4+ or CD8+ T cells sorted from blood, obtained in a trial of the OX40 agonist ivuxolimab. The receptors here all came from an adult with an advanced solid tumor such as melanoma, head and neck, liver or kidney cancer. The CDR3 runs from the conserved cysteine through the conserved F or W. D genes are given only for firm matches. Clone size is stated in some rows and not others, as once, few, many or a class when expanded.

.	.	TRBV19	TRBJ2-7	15	CASSIWKAGTYEQYF	TGTGCCAGTAGTATTTGGAAGGCCGGGACCTACGAGCAGTACTTC
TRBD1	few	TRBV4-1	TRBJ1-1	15	CASSLAGQGYTEAFF	TGCGCCAGCAGCCTAGCGGGACAGGGATACACTGAAGCTTTCTTT
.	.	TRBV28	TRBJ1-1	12	CASSLSNTEAFF	TGTGCCAGCAGTTTATCGAACACTGAAGCTTTCTTT
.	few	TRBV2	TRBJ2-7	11	CASTALTEQYF	TGTGCCAGCACTGCCCTGACAGAGCAGTACTTC
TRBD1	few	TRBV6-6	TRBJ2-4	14	CASSPAPDRAIQYF	TGTGCCAGCAGTCCAGCCCCCGACAGGGCGATTCAGTACTTC
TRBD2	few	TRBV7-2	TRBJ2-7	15	CASSSLAGGPYEQYF	TGTGCCAGCAGCTCCTTAGCGGGGGGGCCCTACGAGCAGTACTTC
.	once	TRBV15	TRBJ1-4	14	CATSSRGGNEKLFF	TGTGCCACCAGCTCGCGTGGGGGGAATGAAAAACTGTTTTTT
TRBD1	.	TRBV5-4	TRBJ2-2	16	CASSSAGTGAVGELFF	TGTGCCAGCAGCTCCGCCGGGACAGGGGCGGTCGGGGAGCTGTTTTTT
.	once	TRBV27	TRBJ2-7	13	CASSSDYPYEQYF	TGTGCCAGCAGTTCGGACTACCCCTACGAGCAGTACTTC
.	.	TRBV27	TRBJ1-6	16	CASSLRGGSYNSPLHF	TGTGCCAGCAGTTTAAGGGGTGGGTCCTATAATTCACCCCTCCACTTT
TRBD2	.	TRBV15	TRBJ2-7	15	CATSRDLASGYEQYF	TGTGCCACCAGCAGAGATCTCGCTAGCGGCTACGAGCAGTACTTC
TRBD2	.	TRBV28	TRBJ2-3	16	CASSSWTSEDTDTQYF	TGTGCCAGCAGCTCGTGGACTAGCGAGGACACAGATACGCAGTATTTT
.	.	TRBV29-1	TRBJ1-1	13	CSVGVQVNTEAFF	TGCAGCGTTGGGGTTCAAGTGAACACTGAAGCTTTCTTT
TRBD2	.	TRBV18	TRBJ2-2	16	CASSPHREGMTGELFF	TGTGCCAGCTCACCACATCGGGAGGGCATGACCGGGGAGCTGTTTTTT
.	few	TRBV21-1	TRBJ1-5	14	CAISPGQSIQPQHF	TGTGCCATCTCACCCGGGCAGTCAATCCAGCCCCAGCATTTT
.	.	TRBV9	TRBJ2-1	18	CASSVWSGGRGVLNEQFF	TGTGCCAGCAGCGTATGGTCGGGAGGCAGGGGGGTTCTCAATGAGCAGTTCTTC
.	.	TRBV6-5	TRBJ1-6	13	CASTGRGDSPLHF	TGTGCCAGCACGGGAAGGGGGGATTCACCCCTCCACTTT
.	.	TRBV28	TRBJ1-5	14	CASIGEFGNQPQHF	TGTGCCAGCATTGGGGAGTTCGGCAATCAGCCCCAGCATTTT
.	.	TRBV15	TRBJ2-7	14	CATSRDTQSYEQYF	TGTGCCACCAGCAGAGATACCCAGTCCTACGAGCAGTACTTC
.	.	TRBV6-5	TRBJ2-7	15	CASIGTSSRTYEQYF	TGTGCCAGCATTGGGACCTCATCTCGGACCTACGAGCAGTACTTC
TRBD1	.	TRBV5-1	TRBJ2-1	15	CASSLEGQDYNEQFF	TGCGCCAGCAGCTTGGAGGGACAGGATTACAATGAGCAGTTCTTC
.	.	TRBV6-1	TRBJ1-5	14	CASSGTFSNQPQHF	TGTGCCAGCAGTGGGACATTTAGCAATCAGCCCCAGCATTTT
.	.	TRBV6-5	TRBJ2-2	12	CASSTVTGELFF	TGTGCCAGCAGTACTGTCACCGGGGAGCTGTTTTTT
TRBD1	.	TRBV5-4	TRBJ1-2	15	CASSLRDRGQYGYTF	TGTGCCAGCAGCTTAAGGGACAGGGGGCAATATGGCTACACCTTC
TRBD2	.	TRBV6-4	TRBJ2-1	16	CASSDSWLAGDNEQFF	TGTGCCAGCAGTGACTCGTGGCTAGCGGGAGACAATGAGCAGTTCTTC
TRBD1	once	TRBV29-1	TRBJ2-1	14	CSAITGTGYNEQFF	TGCAGCGCGATTACCGGGACAGGTTACAATGAGCAGTTCTTC
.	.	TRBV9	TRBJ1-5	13	CASRGADNQPQHF	TGTGCCAGCAGAGGGGCAGACAATCAGCCCCAGCATTTT
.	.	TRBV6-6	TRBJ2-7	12	CASSYSAWEQYF	TGTGCCAGCAGTTACAGCGCCTGGGAGCAGTACTTC
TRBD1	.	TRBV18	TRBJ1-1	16	CASSQETGATNTEAFF	TGTGCCAGCTCCCAAGAGACAGGGGCTACGAACACTGAAGCTTTCTTT
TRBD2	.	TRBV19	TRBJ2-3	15	CASSSTSGSTDTQYF	TGTGCCAGTAGTAGCACTAGCGGGAGCACAGATACGCAGTATTTT
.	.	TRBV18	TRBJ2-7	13	CASSPTGTYEQYF	TGTGCCAGCTCACCAACCGGGACCTACGAGCAGTACTTC
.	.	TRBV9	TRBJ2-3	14	CASSVVAVQDTQYF	TGTGCCAGCAGCGTAGTCGCAGTTCAGGATACGCAGTATTTT
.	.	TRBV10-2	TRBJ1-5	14	CASSESEGNQPQHF	TGCGCCAGCAGTGAGTCTGAGGGCAATCAGCCCCAGCATTTT
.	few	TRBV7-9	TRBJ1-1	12	CASSLSNTEAFF	TGTGCCAGCAGCTTATCGAACACTGAAGCTTTCTTT
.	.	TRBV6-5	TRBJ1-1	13	CASTLGQNTEAFF	TGTGCCAGCACCCTGGGACAGAACACTGAAGCTTTCTTT
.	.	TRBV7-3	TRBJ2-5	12	CASSLLQETQYF	TGTGCCAGCAGCTTACTACAAGAGACCCAGTACTTC
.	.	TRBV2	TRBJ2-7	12	CASWMSSYEQYF	TGTGCCTCTTGGATGAGCTCCTACGAGCAGTACTTC
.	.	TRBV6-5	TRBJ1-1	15	CASRGGGAENTEAFF	TGTGCCAGCAGGGGGGGAGGGGCCGAAAACACTGAAGCTTTCTTT
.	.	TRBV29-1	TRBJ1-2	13	CSVEGSRTYGYTF	TGCAGCGTTGAAGGGAGTCGGACCTATGGCTACACCTTC
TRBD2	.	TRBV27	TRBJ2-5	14	CASRGLAGEETQYF	TGTGCCAGCAGGGGGCTAGCGGGGGAAGAGACCCAGTACTTC
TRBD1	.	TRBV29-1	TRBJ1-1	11	CSGAGGAEAFF	TGCAGCGGGGCAGGGGGGGCTGAAGCTTTCTTT
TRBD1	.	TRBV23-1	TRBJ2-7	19	CASITTTGQGDMGDCEQYF	TGCGCCAGCATCACAACGACCGGACAGGGAGACATGGGGGATTGCGAGCAGTACTTC
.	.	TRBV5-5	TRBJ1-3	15	CASSLAYGSGNTIYF	TGTGCCAGCAGCTTGGCCTACGGCTCTGGAAACACCATATATTTT
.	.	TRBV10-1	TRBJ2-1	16	CASSDSGGAVYNEQFF	TGCGCCAGCAGTGACTCCGGGGGAGCTGTGTACAATGAGCAGTTCTTC
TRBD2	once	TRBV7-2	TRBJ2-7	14	CASSSGLASPEQYF	TGTGCCAGCAGCTCAGGACTAGCATCCCCCGAGCAGTACTTC
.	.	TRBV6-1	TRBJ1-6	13	CASMTSWDSPLHF	TGTGCCAGCATGACATCCTGGGATTCACCCCTCCACTTT
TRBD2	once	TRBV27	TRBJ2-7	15	CASSLTSGASYEQYF	TGTGCCAGCAGTTTGACTAGCGGAGCCTCCTACGAGCAGTACTTC
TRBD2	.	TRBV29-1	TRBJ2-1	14	CSVASLRGFNEQFF	TGCAGCGTTGCGTCGTTGCGGGGGTTCAATGAGCAGTTCTTC
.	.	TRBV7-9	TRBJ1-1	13	CASSLTAETEAFF	TGTGCCAGCAGCCTAACAGCAGAGACTGAAGCTTTCTTT
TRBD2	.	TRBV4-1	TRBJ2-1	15	CASSLPGLAVHEQFF	TGCGCCAGCAGCCTCCCGGGACTAGCTGTCCATGAGCAGTTCTTC
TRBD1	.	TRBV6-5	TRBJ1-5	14	CASSSSQGDQPQHF	TGTGCCAGCAGTTCGTCTCAGGGGGATCAGCCCCAGCATTTT
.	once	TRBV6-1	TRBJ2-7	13	CASSVLSSYEQYF	TGTGCCAGCTCAGTCTTGAGCTCCTACGAGCAGTACTTC
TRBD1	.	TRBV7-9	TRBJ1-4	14	CASTTDRGGEKLFF	TGTGCCAGCACCACGGACAGGGGGGGCGAAAAACTGTTTTTT